This T cell receptor beta chain was identified during a study of cytomegalovirus exposure and HLA in healthy donors. About the study: The same platform was used for the 130 or so validation repertoires as for the 666 first-cohort repertoires, as reported in a later analysis. Overall study results and limits: Overall, around 160 TCR beta chains were annotated as cytomegalovirus-associated. In vitro assays verified that a few CMV-associated chains recognized CMV antigens specifically.

Using immunoSEQ multiplex PCR, the repertoire was profiled, and TCRdb retains in-frame clones only, with some absent. The sample consists of about 140,000 clones, 70% to 90% of them appearing once. CDR1 WSHSY and CDR2 SAAADI come from the germline V gene. The CDR3 has 16 amino acids. V dropped 6 bases and J dropped 0; count of bases not matched to a gene: 5. A remark on this clone: Its antigen is not identified.

Sequences were obtained from PBMCs. The origin of this receptor is a woman aged 25 to 39 in good health and CMV-seronegative. This chain joins TRBV10-2 and TRBJ2-1; 10 nucleotides agree with TRBD2. The CDR3 DNA sequence: TGCGCCAGCAGACCTAGCGGGGGACTCTCCTACAATGAGCAGTTCTTC. Encoded protein: CASRPSGGLSYNEQFF.